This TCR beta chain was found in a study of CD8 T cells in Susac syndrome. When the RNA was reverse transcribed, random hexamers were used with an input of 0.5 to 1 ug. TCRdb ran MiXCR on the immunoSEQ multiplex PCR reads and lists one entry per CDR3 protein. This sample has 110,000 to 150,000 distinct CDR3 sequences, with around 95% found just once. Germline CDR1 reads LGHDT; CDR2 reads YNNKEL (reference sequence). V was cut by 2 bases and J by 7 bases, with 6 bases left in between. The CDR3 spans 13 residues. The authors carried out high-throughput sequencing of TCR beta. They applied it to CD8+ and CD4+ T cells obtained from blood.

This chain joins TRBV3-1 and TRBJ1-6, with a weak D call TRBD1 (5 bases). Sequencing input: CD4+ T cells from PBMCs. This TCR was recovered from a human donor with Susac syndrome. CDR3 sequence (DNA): TGTGCCAGCAGCCAACGGGACAATTCACCCCTCCACTTT. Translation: CASSQRDNSPLHF.